This T cell receptor beta chain emerged from a study of blood T cell repertoires in COVID-19. Study-level information: The origin of the acute and convalescent COVID-19 samples was the United States, Italy and Spain. Sources were T cells, B-cell-depleted T cells, or PBMCs; the material itself was cDNA or gDNA.

Profiled with immunoSEQ multiplex PCR; TCRdb holds only in-frame clones, not every one. This table has 200,000 or so clones, around 90% appearing once. The TCR sequence derives from a man aged 55 to 69 who had recovered from COVID-19. The specimen was peripheral blood.

CDR3 in DNA: TGCGCCAGCAGCTTGCTCCAGGGCTCCTACAATGAGCAGTTCTTC. Encoded protein: CASSLLQGSYNEQFF. The chain has TRBV5-1 and TRBJ2-1, with D possibly being TRBD1 (5 bases). CDR1 and CDR2 (germline): SGHRS, YFSETQ. V lost 1 base and J 0 bases, leaving 8 bases between the germline ends. The CDR3 is 15 residues long.